This T cell receptor (beta chain) emerged from a study of OX40 agonist ivuxolimab in advanced cancers. Assay used: immunoSEQ multiplex PCR; TCRdb lists only in-frame clones, some missing. The table includes about 50,000 clones, more than 70% detected once. Germline CDR1 reads SGDLS; CDR2 reads YYNGEE. The CDR3 is 14 amino acids. V lost 0 bases and J lost 2, with 8 bases in between. The chain links TRBV9 to TRBJ1-1; D remains ambiguous. The TCR was taken from an adult with an advanced solid tumor such as melanoma, head and neck, liver or kidney cancer. Sequences were derived from CD4+ or CD8+ T cells sorted from blood, sampled in a trial of the OX40 agonist ivuxolimab. Written as DNA, the CDR3 is TGTGCCAGCAGCGTAGAAAGGGAAAACACTGAAGCTTTCTTT. It yields the protein CASSVERENTEAFF.